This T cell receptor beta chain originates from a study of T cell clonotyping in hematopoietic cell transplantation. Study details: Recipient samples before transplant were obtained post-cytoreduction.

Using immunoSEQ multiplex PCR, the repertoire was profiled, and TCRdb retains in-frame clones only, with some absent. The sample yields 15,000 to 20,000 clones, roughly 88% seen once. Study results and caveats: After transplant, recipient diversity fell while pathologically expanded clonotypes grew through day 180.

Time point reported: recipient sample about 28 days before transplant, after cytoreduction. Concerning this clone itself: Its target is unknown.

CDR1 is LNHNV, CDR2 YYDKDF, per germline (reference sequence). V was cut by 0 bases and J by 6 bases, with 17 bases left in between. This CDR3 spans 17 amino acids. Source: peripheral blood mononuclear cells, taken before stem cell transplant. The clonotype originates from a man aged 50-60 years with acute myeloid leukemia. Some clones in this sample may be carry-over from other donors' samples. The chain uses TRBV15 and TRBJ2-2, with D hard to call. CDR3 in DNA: TGTGCCACCAGCAGAGATTTATTTTTAGGGTCTGCCGGGGAGCTGTTTTTT. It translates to CATSRDLFLGSAGELFF. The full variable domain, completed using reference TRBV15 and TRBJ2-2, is DAMVIQNPRYQVTQFGKPVTLSCSQTLNHNVMYWYQQKSSQAPKLLFHYYDKDFNNEADTPDNFQSRRPNTSFCFLDIRSPGLGDTAMYLCATSRDLFLGSAGELFFGEGSRLTVL.